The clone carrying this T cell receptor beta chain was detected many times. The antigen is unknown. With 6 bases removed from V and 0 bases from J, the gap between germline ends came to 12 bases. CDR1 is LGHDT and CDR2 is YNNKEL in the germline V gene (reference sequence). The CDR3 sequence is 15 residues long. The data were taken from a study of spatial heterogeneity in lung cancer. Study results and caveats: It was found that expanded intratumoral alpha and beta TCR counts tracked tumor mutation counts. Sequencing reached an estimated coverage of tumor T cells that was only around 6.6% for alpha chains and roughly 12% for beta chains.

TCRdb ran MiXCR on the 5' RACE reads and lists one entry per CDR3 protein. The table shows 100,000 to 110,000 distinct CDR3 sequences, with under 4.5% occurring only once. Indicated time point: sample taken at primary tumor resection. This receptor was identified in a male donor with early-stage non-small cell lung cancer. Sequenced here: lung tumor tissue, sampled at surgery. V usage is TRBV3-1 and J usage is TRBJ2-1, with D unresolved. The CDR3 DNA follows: TGTGCCAGCAGTCATGACACTAACTCCTACAATGAGCAGTTCTTC. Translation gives CASSHDTNSYNEQFF.